A selection of T cell receptor delta chains follows, all from one sample in a study of delta chains in infants with herpesvirus infections. TCRdb called clones from the RT-PCR reads again using CATT. Of 1,100 or so delta-chain clones detected, about two fifths appear once; the ten largest clones hold 20% to 25%. Sequencing was performed on peripheral blood, taken at time point 3 of longitudinal follow-up. The receptor source for this set is a human donor who was a Ugandan infant, either HIV-exposed or HIV-unexposed (not recorded which). Each CDR3 is given with its conserved first and last residue. A D gene is named only where the DNA matches it firmly. Rows may omit the clone size; those that give it use once, few, many or a size class.

D gene,clone size,J gene,V gene,CDR3 DNA,CDR3 protein
TRDD3,few,TRDJ1,TRDV1,TGTGCTCTTGGGGAAGTGGGGGATCAAGAAGATACCCTCTACTGGGACCTGTACACCGATAAACTCATCTTT,CALGEVGDQEDTLYWDLYTDKLIF
-,once,TRDJ1,TRDV1,TGTGCTCTTGGGGAACTAATGCTGACAGGCGGCGATAAACTCATCTTT,CALGELMLTGGDKLIF
TRDD3,-,TRDJ1,TRDV3,TGTGCCTCCACACCTAGGACTGGGGGGTCCGGTTGTAAACTCATCTTT,CASTPRTGGSGCKLIF
TRDD3,-,TRDJ1,TRAV29/DV5,TGTGCAGCAAGCGACCGTATTCCTACGGACCCCTACTGGGGGACAGACACCGATAAACTCATCTTT,CAASDRIPTDPYWGTDTDKLIF
TRDD3,few,TRDJ1,TRDV1,TGTGCTCTCTTATCTCCAAGGGGGCTTCCCAACGGGGACTGGGGGATACTCGGAGCCGACACCGATAAACTCATCTTT,CALLSPRGLPNGDWGILGADTDKLIF
-,-,TRDJ1,TRDV1,TGTGCTCTTGGGGAACCCGATAAACTCATCTTT,CALGEPDKLIF
TRDD3,few,TRDJ1,TRDV1,TGTGCTCTTGGGGAACCTCCCATACTGGGGGATACTTGGACCTGGGACACCGATAAACTCATCTTT,CALGEPPILGDTWTWDTDKLIF
TRDD3,-,TRDJ1,TRDV1,TGTGCTCTTGGCCTAACGGACCTACGTCGAGGGACTGGGGGATACGATAAACTCATCTTT,CALGLTDLRRGTGGYDKLIF
TRDD3,-,TRDJ3,TRDV2,TGTGCCTGTGACACCGGAGGGATACGCAGCTCCTGGGACACCCGACAGATGTTTTTC,CACDTGGIRSSWDTRQMFF
-,few,TRDJ1,TRDV1,TGTGCTCTTGGGGCCGCCTTAGCCCTGTACACCGATAAACTCATCTTT,CALGAALALYTDKLIF
-,few,TRDJ1,TRDV1,TGTGCTCTTGGGGAGCACCTACGTCGGTTAGACACCGATAAACTCATCTTT,CALGEHLRRLDTDKLIF
-,few,TRDJ1,TRDV1,TGTGCTCTTGGGGAACACCCCTATCTGGAAGGGCTGAACACCGATAAACTCATCTTT,CALGEHPYLEGLNTDKLIF
-,-,TRDJ1,TRDV3,TGTGCCTTGGGCCTTCCCTCGTCCGATAAACTCATCTTT,CALGLPSSDKLIF
TRDD3,few,TRDJ3,TRDV1,TGTGCTCTTGGGGAACTATTGGCGGCATTTCCTAGGCTGGGGGATACGCGGTTCTGGGACACCCGACAGATGTTTTTC,CALGELLAAFPRLGDTRFWDTRQMFF
TRDD3,-,TRDJ1,TRDV1,TGTGCTCTTGGGGAACGCCCCACGATAGCGTACTGGGGGCTTACCGATAAACTCATCTTT,CALGERPTIAYWGLTDKLIF